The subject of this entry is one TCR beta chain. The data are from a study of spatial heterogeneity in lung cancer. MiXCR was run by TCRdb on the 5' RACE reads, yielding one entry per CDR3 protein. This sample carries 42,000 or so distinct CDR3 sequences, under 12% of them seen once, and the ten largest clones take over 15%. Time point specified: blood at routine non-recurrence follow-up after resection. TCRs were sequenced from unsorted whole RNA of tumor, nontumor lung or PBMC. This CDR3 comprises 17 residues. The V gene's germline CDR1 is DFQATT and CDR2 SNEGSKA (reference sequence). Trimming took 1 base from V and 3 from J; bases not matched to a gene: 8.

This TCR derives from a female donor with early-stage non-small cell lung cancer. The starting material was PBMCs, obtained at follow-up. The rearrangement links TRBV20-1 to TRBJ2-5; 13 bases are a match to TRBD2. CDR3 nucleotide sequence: TGCAGTGCTAGAGGACTAGCGGGGGGCCCCGCGGAAGAGACCCAGTACTTC. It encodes CSARGLAGGPAEETQYF.